The entry that follows covers one T cell receptor beta chain sequence. The target antigen is unknown. CDR1 is MNHEY, CDR2 SVGAGI, per germline. The CDR3 covers 14 residues. V shed 4 bases and J shed 6 bases, with 10 bases lying between them. Here immunoSEQ multiplex PCR was the method, and the copy in TCRdb shows in-frame clones only, minus some. The table lists under 50,000 clones, approximately 93% of them singletons. This record comes from a study of graft-versus-host responses after intestinal transplantation. Whole-study context: Recipients underwent multivisceral, liver-intestinal, or isolated intestinal transplants. Uniformly, recipients were administered anti-thymocyte globulin induction with subsequent tacrolimus and steroids for 3 to 4 years.

Study results and limitations: Recipient bone marrow held GvH clones, some seen earlier in ileum or blood. Elevated graft-versus-host to host-versus-graft clonal ratios in allografts were recorded for patients with graft-donor T cell macrochimerism.

V and J are TRBV6-5 and TRBJ1-6; no reliable D call. The sequencing used PBMCs, collected 734 days after intestinal transplantation. The sequence came from a human patient who received an intestinal transplant, so some T cells may come from the graft donor. In DNA, the CDR3 is TGTGCCAGCAGTTTACGGGGTCTTAATTCACCCCTCCACTTT. Translation: CASSLRGLNSPLHF.